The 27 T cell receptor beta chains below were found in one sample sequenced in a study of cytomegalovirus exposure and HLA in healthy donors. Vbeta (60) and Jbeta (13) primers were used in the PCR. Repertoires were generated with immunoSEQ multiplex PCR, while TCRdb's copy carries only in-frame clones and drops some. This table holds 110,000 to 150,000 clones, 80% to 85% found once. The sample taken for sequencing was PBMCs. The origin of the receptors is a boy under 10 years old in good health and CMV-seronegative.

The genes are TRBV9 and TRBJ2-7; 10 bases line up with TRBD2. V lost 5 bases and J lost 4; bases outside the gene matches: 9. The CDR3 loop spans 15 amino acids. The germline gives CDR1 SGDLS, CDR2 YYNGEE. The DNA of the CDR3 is TGTGCCAGCAGTACAGCGGGAGGGCCTGCATACGAGCAGTACTTC. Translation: CASSTAGGPAYEQYF.

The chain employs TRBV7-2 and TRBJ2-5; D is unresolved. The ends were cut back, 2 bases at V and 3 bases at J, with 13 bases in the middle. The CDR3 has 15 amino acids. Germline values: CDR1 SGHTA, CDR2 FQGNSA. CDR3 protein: CASSLLQPEEETQYF. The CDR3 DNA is TGTGCCAGCAGCTTATTACAGCCAGAAGAAGAGACCCAGTACTTC.

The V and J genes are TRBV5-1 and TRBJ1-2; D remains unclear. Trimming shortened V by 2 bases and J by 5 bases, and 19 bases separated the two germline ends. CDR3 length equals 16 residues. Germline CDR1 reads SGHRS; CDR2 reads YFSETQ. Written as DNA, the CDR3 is TGCGCCAGCAGCTTTTCCTCGGGAGGCGGACTATATGGCTACACCTTC. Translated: CASSFSSGGGLYGYTF.

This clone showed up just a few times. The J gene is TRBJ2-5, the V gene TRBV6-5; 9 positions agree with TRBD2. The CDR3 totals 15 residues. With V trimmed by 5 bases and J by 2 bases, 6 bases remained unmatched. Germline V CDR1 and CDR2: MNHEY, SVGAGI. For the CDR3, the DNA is TGTGCCAGCAGTCAAGGGACTAGCTCACAAGAGACCCAGTACTTC. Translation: CASSQGTSSQETQYF.

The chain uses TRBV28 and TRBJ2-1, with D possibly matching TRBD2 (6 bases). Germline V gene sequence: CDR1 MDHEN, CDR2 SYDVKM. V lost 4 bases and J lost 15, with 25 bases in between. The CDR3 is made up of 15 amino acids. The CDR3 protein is CASSYTGKKGRGVFF. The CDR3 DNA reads TGTGCCAGCAGTTACACCGGGAAGAAGGGGCGGGGTGTGTTCTTC. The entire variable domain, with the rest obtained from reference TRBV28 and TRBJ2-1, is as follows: DVKVTQSSRYLVKRTGEKVFLECVQDMDHENMFWYRQDPGLGLRLIYFSYDVKMKEKGDIPEGYSVSREKKERFSLILESASTNQTSMYLCASSYTGKKGRGVFFGPGTRLTVL.

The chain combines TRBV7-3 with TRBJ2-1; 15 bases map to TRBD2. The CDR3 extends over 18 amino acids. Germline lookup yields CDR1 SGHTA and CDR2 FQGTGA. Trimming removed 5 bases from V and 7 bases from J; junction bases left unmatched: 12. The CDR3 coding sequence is TGTGCCAGCAGCCTGGGACTAGCGGGAGGTGTGGCGAGAAATGAGCAGTTCTTC. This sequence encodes CASSLGLAGGVARNEQFF. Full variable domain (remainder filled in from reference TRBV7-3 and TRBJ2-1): GAGVSQTPSNKVTEKGKYVELRCDPISGHTALYWYRQSLGQGPEFLIYFQGTGAADDSGLPNDRFFAVRPEGSVSTLKIQRTERGDSAVYLCASSLGLAGGVARNEQFFGPGTRLTVL.

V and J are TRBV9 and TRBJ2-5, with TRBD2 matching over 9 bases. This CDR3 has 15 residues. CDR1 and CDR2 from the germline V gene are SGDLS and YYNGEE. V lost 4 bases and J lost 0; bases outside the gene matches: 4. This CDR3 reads CASSSGTSYQETQYF. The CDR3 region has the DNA TGTGCCAGCAGCTCCGGGACTAGCTACCAAGAGACCCAGTACTTC.

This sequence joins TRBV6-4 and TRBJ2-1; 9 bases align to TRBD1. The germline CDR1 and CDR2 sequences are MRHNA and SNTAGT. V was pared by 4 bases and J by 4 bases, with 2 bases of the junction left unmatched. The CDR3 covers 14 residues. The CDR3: CASSAGTGYNEQFF. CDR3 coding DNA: TGTGCCAGCAGTGCCGGGACAGGGTACAATGAGCAGTTCTTC.

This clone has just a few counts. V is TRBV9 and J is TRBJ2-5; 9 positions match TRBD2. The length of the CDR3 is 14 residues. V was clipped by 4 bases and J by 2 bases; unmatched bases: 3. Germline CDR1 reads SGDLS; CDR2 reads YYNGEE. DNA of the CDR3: TGTGCCAGCAGCTGGGCGGGGGGGCAAGAGACCCAGTACTTC. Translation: CASSWAGGQETQYF.

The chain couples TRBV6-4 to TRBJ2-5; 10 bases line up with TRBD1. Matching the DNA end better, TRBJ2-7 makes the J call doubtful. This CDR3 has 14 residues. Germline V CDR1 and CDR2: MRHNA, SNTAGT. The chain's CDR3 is CASSESTGGAEQYF. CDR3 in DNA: TGTGCCAGCAGTGAGTCGACAGGGGGCGCCGAGCAGTACTTC.

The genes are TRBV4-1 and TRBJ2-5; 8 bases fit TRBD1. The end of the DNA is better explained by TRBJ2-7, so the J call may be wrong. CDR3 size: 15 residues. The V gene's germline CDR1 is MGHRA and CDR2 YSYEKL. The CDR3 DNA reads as TGCGCCAGCAGCCCATCGCCGGACAGGGTATACGAGCAGTACTTC. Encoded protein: CASSPSPDRVYEQYF.

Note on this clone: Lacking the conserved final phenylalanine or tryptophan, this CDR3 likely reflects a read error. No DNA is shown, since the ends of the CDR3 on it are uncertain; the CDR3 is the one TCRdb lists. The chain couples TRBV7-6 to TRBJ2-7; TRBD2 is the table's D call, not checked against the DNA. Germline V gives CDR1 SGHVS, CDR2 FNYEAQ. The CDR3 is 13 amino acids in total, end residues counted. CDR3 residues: CASSLEIAGSSSL.

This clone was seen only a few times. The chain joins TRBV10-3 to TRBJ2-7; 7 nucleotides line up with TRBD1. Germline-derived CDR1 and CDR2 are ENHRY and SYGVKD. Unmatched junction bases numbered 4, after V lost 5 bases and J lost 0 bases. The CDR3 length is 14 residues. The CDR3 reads CAISSRDSSYEQYF. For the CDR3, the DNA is TGTGCCATCAGTTCCCGGGACAGCTCCTACGAGCAGTACTTC.

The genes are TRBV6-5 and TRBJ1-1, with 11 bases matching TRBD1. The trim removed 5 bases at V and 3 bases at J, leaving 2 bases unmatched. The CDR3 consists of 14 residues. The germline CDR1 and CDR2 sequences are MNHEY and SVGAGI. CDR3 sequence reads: CASSGQGAYTEAFF. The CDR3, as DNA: TGTGCCAGCAGTGGACAGGGGGCTTACACTGAAGCTTTCTTT.

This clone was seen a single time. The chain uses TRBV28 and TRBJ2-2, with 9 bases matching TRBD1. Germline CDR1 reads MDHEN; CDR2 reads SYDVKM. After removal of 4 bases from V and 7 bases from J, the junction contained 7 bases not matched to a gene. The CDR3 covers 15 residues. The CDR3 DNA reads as TGTGCCAGCAGTTCCCGGGACAGGGCGGTCGGGGAGCTGTTTTTT. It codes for CASSSRDRAVGELFF.

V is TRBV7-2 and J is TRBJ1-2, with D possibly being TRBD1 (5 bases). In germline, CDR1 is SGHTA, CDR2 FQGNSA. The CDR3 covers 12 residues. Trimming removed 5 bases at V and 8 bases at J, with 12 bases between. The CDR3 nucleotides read TGTGCCAGCAGCCTCCACGGGGGGGGCTACACCTTC. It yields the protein CASSLHGGGYTF.

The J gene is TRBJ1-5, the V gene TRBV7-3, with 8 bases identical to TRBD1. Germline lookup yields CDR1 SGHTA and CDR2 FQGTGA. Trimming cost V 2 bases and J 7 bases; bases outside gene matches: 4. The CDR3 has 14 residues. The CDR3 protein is CASSLGRGRQPQHF. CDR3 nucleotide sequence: TGTGCCAGCAGCTTAGGCAGGGGGCGACAGCCCCAGCATTTT.

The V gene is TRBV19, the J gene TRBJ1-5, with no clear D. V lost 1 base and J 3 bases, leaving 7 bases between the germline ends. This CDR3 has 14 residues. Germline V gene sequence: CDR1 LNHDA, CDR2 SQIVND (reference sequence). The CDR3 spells CASSIALSNQPQHF. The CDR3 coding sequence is TGTGCCAGTAGTATAGCTTTGTCCAATCAGCCCCAGCATTTT.

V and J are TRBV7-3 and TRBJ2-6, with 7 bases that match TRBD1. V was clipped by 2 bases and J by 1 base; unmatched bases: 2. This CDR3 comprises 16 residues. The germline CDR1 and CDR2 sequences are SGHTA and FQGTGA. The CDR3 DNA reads TGTGCCAGCAGCTTACAGGACAGGTCTGGGGCCAACGTCCTGACTTTC. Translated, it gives CASSLQDRSGANVLTF.

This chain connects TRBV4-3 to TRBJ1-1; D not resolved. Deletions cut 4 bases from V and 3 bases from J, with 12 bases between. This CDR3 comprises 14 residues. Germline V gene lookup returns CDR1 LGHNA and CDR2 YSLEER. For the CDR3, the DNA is TGCGCCAGCAGCCCTCAGGCTTCGGACACTGAAGCTTTCTTT. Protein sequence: CASSPQASDTEAFF.

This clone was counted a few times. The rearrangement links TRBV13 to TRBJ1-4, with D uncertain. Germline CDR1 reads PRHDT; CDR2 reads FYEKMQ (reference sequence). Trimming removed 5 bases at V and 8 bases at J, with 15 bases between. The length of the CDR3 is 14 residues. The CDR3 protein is CASSPGSDGEKLFF. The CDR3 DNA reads TGTGCCAGCAGCCCTGGGAGCGATGGGGAAAAACTGTTTTTT.

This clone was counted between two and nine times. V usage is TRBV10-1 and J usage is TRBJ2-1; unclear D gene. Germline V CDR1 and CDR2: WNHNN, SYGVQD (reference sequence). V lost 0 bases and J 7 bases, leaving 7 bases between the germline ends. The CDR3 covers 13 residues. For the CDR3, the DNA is TGCGCCAGCAGTGAGTCGGCTCCTAATGAGCAGTTCTTC. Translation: CASSESAPNEQFF.

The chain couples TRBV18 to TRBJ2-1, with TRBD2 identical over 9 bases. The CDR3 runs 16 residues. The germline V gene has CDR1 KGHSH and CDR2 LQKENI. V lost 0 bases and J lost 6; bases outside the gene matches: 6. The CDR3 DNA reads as TGTGCCAGCTCACCACCGAGGCGGGAGGGCCGCAATGAGCAGTTCTTC. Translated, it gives CASSPPRREGRNEQFF.

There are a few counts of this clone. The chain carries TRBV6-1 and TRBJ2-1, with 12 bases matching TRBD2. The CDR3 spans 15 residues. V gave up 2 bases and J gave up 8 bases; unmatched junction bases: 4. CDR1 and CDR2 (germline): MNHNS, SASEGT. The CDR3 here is CASSELAGGPHEQFF. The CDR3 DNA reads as TGTGCCAGCAGTGAACTAGCGGGAGGGCCTCATGAGCAGTTCTTC.

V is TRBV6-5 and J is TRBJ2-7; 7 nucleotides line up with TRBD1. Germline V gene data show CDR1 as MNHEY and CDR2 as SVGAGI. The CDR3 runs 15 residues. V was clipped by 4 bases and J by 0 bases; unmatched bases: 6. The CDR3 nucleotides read TGTGCCAGCAGTTTAGACAGGGCCCCCTCCTACGAGCAGTACTTC. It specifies CASSLDRAPSYEQYF.

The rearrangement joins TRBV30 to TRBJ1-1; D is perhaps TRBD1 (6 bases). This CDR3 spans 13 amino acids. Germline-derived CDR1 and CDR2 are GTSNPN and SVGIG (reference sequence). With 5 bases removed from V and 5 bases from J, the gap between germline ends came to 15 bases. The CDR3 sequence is CAWGGPLGTEAFF. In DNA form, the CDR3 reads TGTGCCTGGGGGGGCCCTCTGGGGACTGAAGCTTTCTTT.

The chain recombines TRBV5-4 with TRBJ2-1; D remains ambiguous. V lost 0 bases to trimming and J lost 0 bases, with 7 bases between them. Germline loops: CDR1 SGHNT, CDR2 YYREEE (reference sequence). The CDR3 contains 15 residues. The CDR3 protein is CASSLGPSSYNEQFF. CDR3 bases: TGTGCCAGCAGCTTGGGCCCGAGCTCCTACAATGAGCAGTTCTTC.